The source of this T cell receptor (beta chain) is a study of monozygotic twins with cystic fibrosis. Turning to the study itself: Libraries were built from approximately 3 micrograms of fragmented DNA using approximately 15 PCR cycles. Study-level results: Median Simpson clonality of approximately 0.009 suggested naive T cells predominated.

Only in-frame clones appear in the TCRdb table, and some are missing; sequencing was by immunoSEQ multiplex PCR. The sample includes tens of thousands of clones, approximately 96% of them seen just once. With regard to this clone: Antigen specificity is unknown.

The specimen was blood. This receptor was obtained from a girl aged 2 to 9 with cystic fibrosis.

CDR3 DNA: TGTGCCAGCAGGAGACTAGCGGGGAGCGGGGAGCTGTTTTTT. This codes for CASRRLAGSGELFF. The V and J genes are TRBV6-5 and TRBJ2-2, with 11 bases identical to TRBD2. Germline V gene sequence: CDR1 MNHEY, CDR2 SVGAGI. CDR3 size: 14 residues. V gave up 6 bases and J gave up 7 bases; unmatched junction bases: 4.